A selection of T cell receptor beta chains follows, all from one sample in a study of blood T cells in healthy people across ages. TCRdb recomputed calls from the 5' RACE reads with MiXCR, one row per CDR3 protein. The table includes roughly 680,000 distinct CDR3 sequences, more than 45% detected once. The sequencing input was blood. The receptor source for this set is a woman aged 80 or over in good health. Both conserved end residues are part of each CDR3. The order of the fields is CDR3 protein, CDR3 DNA, J gene, clone size, V gene, D gene. A D gene is named only where the DNA matches it firmly. The size of a clone is reported for some rows only, either as once, few or many, or as a class for expanded clones.

CDR3 protein: CASLPASGYNEQFF
CDR3 DNA: TGTGCCAGCCTCCCAGCTAGCGGGTACAATGAGCAGTTCTTC
J gene: TRBJ2-1
clone size: many
V gene: TRBV6-2/TRBV6-3
D gene: TRBD2

CDR3 protein: CASSLDRGLDIGQYF
CDR3 DNA: TGTGCCAGCAGTTTAGACAGGGGGTTAGATATTGGGCAGTACTTC
J gene: TRBJ2-5
clone size: .
V gene: TRBV6-2/TRBV6-3
D gene: TRBD1

CDR3 protein: CASSLAGQSNQPQHF
CDR3 DNA: TGCGCCAGCAGCTTGGCCGGTCAGAGCAATCAGCCCCAGCATTTT
J gene: TRBJ1-5
clone size: .
V gene: TRBV5-1
D gene: .

CDR3 protein: CSASDRGLVDEQYF
CDR3 DNA: TGCAGCGCTTCAGACAGGGGCCTCGTCGACGAGCAGTACTTC
J gene: TRBJ2-7
clone size: .
V gene: TRBV29-1
D gene: TRBD1

CDR3 protein: CASSLGSSQPQHF
CDR3 DNA: TGCGCCAGCAGCTTGGGAAGTAGTCAGCCCCAGCATTTT
J gene: TRBJ1-5
clone size: .
V gene: TRBV5-1
D gene: .

CDR3 protein: CAWTPGTGGLGYEQYF
CDR3 DNA: TGTGCCTGGACCCCCGGGACAGGAGGTCTAGGGTACGAGCAGTACTTC
J gene: TRBJ2-7
clone size: .
V gene: TRBV30
D gene: TRBD1

CDR3 protein: CASSQELLGERIRNEKLFF
CDR3 DNA: TGCGCCAGCAGCCAAGAACTCCTTGGAGAAAGAATACGAAATGAAAAACTGTTTTTT
J gene: TRBJ1-4
clone size: .
V gene: TRBV4-1
D gene: .

CDR3 protein: CASSRSRDSTDTQYF
CDR3 DNA: TGTGCCAGCAGCAGAAGCCGGGACTCCACAGATACGCAGTATTTT
J gene: TRBJ2-3
clone size: many
V gene: TRBV9
D gene: .

CDR3 protein: CASSPPNDPDTQYF
CDR3 DNA: TGTGCCAGCAGTCCCCCTAATGATCCAGATACGCAGTATTTT
J gene: TRBJ2-3
clone size: many
V gene: TRBV12-3/TRBV12-4
D gene: .

CDR3 protein: CASSEVLPNTGELFF
CDR3 DNA: TGTGCCAGCAGCGAGGTCCTCCCGAACACCGGGGAGCTGTTTTTT
J gene: TRBJ2-2
clone size: .
V gene: TRBV12-3/TRBV12-4
D gene: .

CDR3 protein: CASSLSGPTPRGEQFF
CDR3 DNA: TGTGCCAGCAGCTTATCGGGCCCTACTCCCCGCGGTGAGCAGTTCTTC
J gene: TRBJ2-1
clone size: .
V gene: TRBV7-6
D gene: .

CDR3 protein: CASSLAGGPSNEQFF
CDR3 DNA: TGCGCCAGCAGCTTGGCGGGAGGGCCGAGTAATGAGCAGTTCTTC
J gene: TRBJ2-1
clone size: few
V gene: TRBV5-1
D gene: TRBD2

CDR3 protein: CASSLGRRLSGQETQYF
CDR3 DNA: TGTGCCAGCAGCTTGGGGAGGAGGTTATCGGGTCAAGAGACCCAGTACTTC
J gene: TRBJ2-5
clone size: .
V gene: TRBV5-8
D gene: .

CDR3 protein: CASSYSGASGRYQTYEQYF
CDR3 DNA: TGTGCCAGCAGTTACTCGGGTGCTAGCGGGAGGTACCAAACCTACGAGCAGTACTTC
J gene: TRBJ2-7
clone size: .
V gene: TRBV6-5
D gene: TRBD2

CDR3 protein: CATSGRQKKKGTDTQYF
CDR3 DNA: TGTGCCACCAGTGGCAGGCAAAAGAAAAAGGGCACAGATACGCAGTATTTT
J gene: TRBJ2-3
clone size: .
V gene: TRBV24-1
D gene: .

CDR3 protein: CSAKVGKTRNIQYF
CDR3 DNA: TGCAGTGCTAAGGTCGGGAAGACGCGAAACATTCAGTACTTC
J gene: TRBJ2-4
clone size: .
V gene: TRBV20-1
D gene: .

CDR3 protein: CASSYSRGPYGYTF
CDR3 DNA: TGTGCCAGCAGTTACTCGAGGGGGCCCTATGGCTACACCTTC
J gene: TRBJ1-2
clone size: .
V gene: TRBV6-5
D gene: TRBD1

CDR3 protein: CSFGLAGGDSTDTQYF
CDR3 DNA: TGCAGCTTCGGACTAGCGGGGGGAGACAGCACAGATACGCAGTATTTT
J gene: TRBJ2-3
clone size: many
V gene: TRBV29-1
D gene: TRBD2

CDR3 protein: CATSDPPGQGQNTEAFF
CDR3 DNA: TGTGCCACCAGTGATCCTCCGGGACAGGGGCAGAACACTGAAGCTTTCTTT
J gene: TRBJ1-1
clone size: .
V gene: TRBV24-1
D gene: TRBD1

CDR3 protein: CSVQRDAPLSEQYF
CDR3 DNA: TGCAGCGTACAGAGGGACGCCCCGCTTTCTGAGCAGTACTTC
J gene: TRBJ2-7
clone size: .
V gene: TRBV29-1
D gene: .

CDR3 protein: CASSRDRGTDTQYF
CDR3 DNA: TGTGCCAGCAGCCGGGACAGAGGCACAGATACGCAGTATTTT
J gene: TRBJ2-3
clone size: many
V gene: TRBV2
D gene: TRBD1

CDR3 protein: CASSLATEGGYTF
CDR3 DNA: TGTGCCAGCAGCTTAGCTACGGAGGGTGGCTACACCTTC
J gene: TRBJ1-2
clone size: few
V gene: TRBV7-2
D gene: .

CDR3 protein: CATSGGQGLGYTF
CDR3 DNA: TGTGCCACCAGCGGGGGACAGGGGCTTGGCTACACCTTC
J gene: TRBJ1-2
clone size: .
V gene: TRBV15
D gene: TRBD1

CDR3 protein: CASTIPSGSTDTQYF
CDR3 DNA: TGTGCCAGCACAATACCTAGCGGGAGCACAGATACGCAGTATTTT
J gene: TRBJ2-3
clone size: many
V gene: TRBV7-9
D gene: TRBD2

CDR3 protein: CASSQAPATNEKLFF
CDR3 DNA: TGTGCCAGCAGCCAAGCTCCAGCAACTAATGAAAAACTGTTTTTT
J gene: TRBJ1-4
clone size: .
V gene: TRBV4-2
D gene: .

CDR3 protein: CASRTGALYAQPQHF
CDR3 DNA: TGTGCCAGTCGGACAGGGGCTTTGTACGCTCAGCCCCAGCATTTT
J gene: TRBJ1-5
clone size: .
V gene: TRBV12-3/TRBV12-4
D gene: TRBD1

CDR3 protein: CASSLAISTDTQYF
CDR3 DNA: TGTGCCAGCAGCTTGGCAATTAGCACAGATACGCAGTATTTT
J gene: TRBJ2-3
clone size: .
V gene: TRBV5-4
D gene: .

CDR3 protein: CASTRSYGRGYTF
CDR3 DNA: TGTGCCAGCACAAGGAGCTACGGCCGGGGCTACACCTTC
J gene: TRBJ1-2
clone size: .
V gene: TRBV27
D gene: .

CDR3 protein: CASSPPSAQRTTEQFF
CDR3 DNA: TGTGCCAGCTCACCACCTTCCGCACAGCGTACAACTGAGCAGTTCTTC
J gene: TRBJ2-1
clone size: .
V gene: TRBV18
D gene: .

CDR3 protein: CASSFGRRVTADTQYF
CDR3 DNA: TGTGCCAGCAGTTTTGGTCGGAGAGTAACGGCAGATACGCAGTATTTT
J gene: TRBJ2-3
clone size: .
V gene: TRBV12-3/TRBV12-4
D gene: .

CDR3 protein: CSAHFASGTGRNQPQHF
CDR3 DNA: TGCAGTGCTCATTTTGCGTCCGGGACAGGGAGGAATCAGCCCCAGCATTTT
J gene: TRBJ1-5
clone size: many
V gene: TRBV20-1
D gene: TRBD1

CDR3 protein: CASSLQVGSYEQYF
CDR3 DNA: TGCGCCAGCAGCCTACAGGTGGGCTCCTACGAGCAGTACTTC
J gene: TRBJ2-7
clone size: .
V gene: TRBV4-1
D gene: .

CDR3 protein: CASSAGAFNEKLFF
CDR3 DNA: TGTGCCAGCAGCGCGGGCGCCTTTAACGAAAAACTGTTTTTT
J gene: TRBJ1-4
clone size: .
V gene: TRBV6-6
D gene: .

CDR3 protein: CASGAAAGGPQETQYF
CDR3 DNA: TGTGCCAGCGGGGCTGCGGCAGGGGGCCCACAAGAGACCCAGTACTTC
J gene: TRBJ2-5
clone size: .
V gene: TRBV2
D gene: TRBD1

CDR3 protein: CASSLGSGTKNIQYF
CDR3 DNA: TGTGCCAGCAGTCTAGGTAGCGGGACCAAAAACATTCAGTACTTC
J gene: TRBJ2-4
clone size: .
V gene: TRBV12-3/TRBV12-4
D gene: TRBD2

CDR3 protein: CSAPLQGQGGDGYTF
CDR3 DNA: TGCAGTGCTCCCCTACAGGGACAGGGAGGGGATGGCTACACCTTC
J gene: TRBJ1-2
clone size: .
V gene: TRBV20-1
D gene: TRBD1

CDR3 protein: CASSPWTSILGGYTF
CDR3 DNA: TGTGCCAGCAGTCCGTGGACCTCTATCTTGGGTGGCTACACCTTC
J gene: TRBJ1-2
clone size: .
V gene: TRBV25-1
D gene: .

CDR3 protein: CASSLGGTALYEQYF
CDR3 DNA: TGCGCCAGCAGCCTGGGGGGGACAGCTTTGTACGAGCAGTACTTC
J gene: TRBJ2-7
clone size: .
V gene: TRBV5-1
D gene: .

CDR3 protein: CATSTNRDPTSDTQYF
CDR3 DNA: TGTGCCACCAGCACTAACCGGGACCCTACTTCAGATACGCAGTATTTT
J gene: TRBJ2-3
clone size: few
V gene: TRBV15
D gene: .

CDR3 protein: CSVARGSDTDTQYF
CDR3 DNA: TGCAGCGTAGCTCGGGGATCCGACACAGATACGCAGTATTTT
J gene: TRBJ2-3
clone size: once
V gene: TRBV29-1
D gene: .

CDR3 protein: CAISVSDSMGQQYF
CDR3 DNA: TGTGCCATCAGTGTTAGCGACAGCATGGGTCAGCAGTACTTC
J gene: TRBJ2-5
clone size: .
V gene: TRBV10-3
D gene: .

CDR3 protein: CASRVTGATGANVLTF
CDR3 DNA: TGTGCCAGCAGGGTGACAGGCGCAACTGGGGCCAACGTCCTGACTTTC
J gene: TRBJ2-6
clone size: few
V gene: TRBV2
D gene: .

CDR3 protein: CASSRAGGPTDTQYF
CDR3 DNA: TGTGCCAGCAGTCGAGCGGGAGGGCCGACAGATACGCAGTATTTT
J gene: TRBJ2-3
clone size: many
V gene: TRBV12-3/TRBV12-4
D gene: TRBD2

CDR3 protein: CATSGDLTRSGQPQHF
CDR3 DNA: TGTGCCACCAGCGGAGATCTAACAAGGTCTGGGCAGCCCCAGCATTTT
J gene: TRBJ1-5
clone size: .
V gene: TRBV15
D gene: .